This TCR beta chain was sequenced during a study of blood T cell repertoires in COVID-19. Germline assignment: CDR1 MNHEY and CDR2 SMNVEV (reference sequence). V was cut by 5 bases and J by 8 bases, with 27 bases left in between. This CDR3 contains 17 residues. Up to 2 weeks before entering the study, exposed participants had met a COVID-19 case. Sequencing used immunoSEQ multiplex PCR; TCRdb keeps in-frame clones, though not all of them. The sample has 280,000 or so clones; 85% to 90% are singletons. Material for sequencing was PBMCs or T cells enriched from blood (not recorded which). The sequence derives from a woman between 45 and 65 years old who had been exposed to COVID-19. This chain joins TRBV27 and TRBJ1-2; a weak D match, TRBD1 (6 bases). Here the CDR3 reads CASSLDRTGTIGGGYTF. In DNA, the CDR3 is TGTGCCAGCAGTCTAGACCGTACCGGGACAATTGGCGGCGGCTACACCTTC.